This T cell receptor (beta chain) was recorded in a study of T cells in Graves' hyperthyroidism and ophthalmopathy. Template material for amplifying TCR beta CDR3 regions consisted of RNA transcripts. The TCR CDR3 first-round RT-PCR relied on the HTBI primer set. TCRdb re-called the multiplex PCR reads with MiXCR, one entry per CDR3 protein. The sample consists of 490,000 or so distinct CDR3 sequences, about 16% of them appearing once. Overall study findings and caveats: Blood also held most thyroid clonotypes expanded beyond 0.001.

Each person with ophthalmopathy scored at least 3 on the Clinical Activity Score, reached NOSPECS grade 4 or higher, and had been ill under 3 months. Uncontrolled infection, other autoimmune disease, pregnancy or lactation excluded patients. Out of approximately 10 ml of fresh peripheral blood came the PBMCs. This clonotype occurred many times. Antigen specificity is unknown. CDR1 and CDR2 (germline): MNHEY, SVGEGT. V dropped 11 bases and J dropped 3 bases, with 35 bases sitting between them. The CDR3 covers 20 residues. This sequence originates from a woman in her 30s with Graves' ophthalmopathy. The V and J genes are TRBV6-2 or TRBV6-3 and TRBJ1-5; D may be TRBD1 (6 bases). The sample consisted of blood. CDR3 DNA sequence: TGTGCCTCCGCCGGACCCGGACAGTTTTCTCTATCCCCTACCAATCAGCCCCAGCATTTT. It specifies CASAGPGQFSLSPTNQPQHF.